Below are 8 T cell receptor beta chains sequenced from a single sample in a study of blood T cell repertoires in COVID-19. Some clones are missing from TCRdb's copy, which holds only in-frame ones; the method was immunoSEQ multiplex PCR. This sample has over 400,000 clones; 70% to 90% occur once, and the top ten carry approximately 3%. The material sequenced was peripheral blood. These receptors were obtained from a human donor in a cohort sampled during active COVID-19.

V and J are TRBV11-3 and TRBJ2-2, with TRBD2 identical over 8 bases. Germline V lookup: CDR1 SGHNT, CDR2 YENEEA. This CDR3 has 16 residues. J was trimmed by 6 bases and V by 5 bases; bases with no gene match: 11. The CDR3 coding sequence is TGTGCCAGCAGCCTGTGGACCAGCGGGAGCTCCGGGGAGCTGTTTTTT. This codes for CASSLWTSGSSGELFF.

The chain recombines TRBV18 with TRBJ2-7, with D uncertain. V gave up 0 bases and J gave up 2 bases, with 8 bases separating them. The germline V gene encodes CDR1 KGHSH and CDR2 LQKENI. The CDR3 runs to 14 residues. The CDR3 nucleotides are TGTGCCAGCTCACCACCCCCTAATCCCTACGAGCAGTACTTC. It translates to CASSPPPNPYEQYF.

The chain carries TRBV29-1 and TRBJ1-1, with 11 bases matching TRBD1. J lost 1 base, V lost 5 bases, and 9 bases had no gene match. Looked up from germline, CDR1 is SQVTM and CDR2 is ANQGSEA. The CDR3 length is 16 residues. The CDR3 sequence: CSVILGQGAENTEAFF. The CDR3 nucleotides read TGCAGCGTTATCCTCGGACAGGGGGCTGAGAACACTGAAGCTTTCTTT.

The chain couples TRBV10-1 to TRBJ1-5; 7 bases line up with TRBD1. J was trimmed by 2 bases and V by 8 bases; bases with no gene match: 6. Looked up from germline, CDR1 is WNHNN and CDR2 is SYGVQD (reference sequence). This CDR3 region has 14 residues. This CDR3 is CASVATGGNQPQHF. Here the CDR3 DNA reads TGCGCCAGCGTAGCTACAGGGGGCAATCAGCCCCAGCATTTT.

The chain links TRBV9 to TRBJ2-7, with 8 nucleotides matching TRBD2. V lost 2 bases and J lost 0; bases outside the gene matches: 7. CDR3 length: 16 residues. Germline loops: CDR1 SGDLS, CDR2 YYNGEE. The CDR3 loop reads CASSVGSGTTSYEQYF. CDR3 nucleotide sequence: TGTGCCAGCAGCGTCGGTAGCGGGACCACCTCCTACGAGCAGTACTTC. Combining the CDR3 with reference TRBV9 and TRBJ2-7 gives the whole variable domain DSGVTQTPKHLITATGQRVTLRCSPRSGDLSVYWYQQSLDQGLQFLIQYYNGEERAKGNILERFSAQQFPDLHSELNLSSLELGDSALYFCASSVGSGTTSYEQYFGPGTRLTVT.

This chain uses TRBV30 with TRBJ1-2, with D perhaps matching TRBD1 (5 bases). The CDR3 covers 12 residues. V was pared by 2 bases and J by 2 bases, with 6 bases between. Germline V lookup: CDR1 GTSNPN, CDR2 SVGIG (reference sequence). The CDR3 nucleotides are TGTGCCTGGAGTCAGGGAAACTATGGCTACACCTTC. It codes for CAWSQGNYGYTF.

The chain employs TRBV11-3 and TRBJ2-2; 8 nucleotides agree with TRBD1. The germline V gene has CDR1 SGHNT and CDR2 YENEEA. The CDR3 runs to 19 residues. Unmatched junction bases numbered 17, after V lost 4 bases and J lost 4 bases. CDR3 region: CASSSRAGSDRVSTGELFF. In nucleotides, the CDR3 is TGTGCCAGCAGCTCCAGGGCGGGTTCGGACAGGGTTTCCACCGGGGAGCTGTTTTTT.

The genes are TRBV4-2 and TRBJ2-6; TRBD1 aligns across 7 bases. The V and J ends lost 1 base and 4 bases, in that order; junction bases with no gene match: 7. The CDR3 sequence is 17 residues long. Looked up from germline, CDR1 is LGHNA and CDR2 is YNFKEQ. The CDR3 reads CASSQGQGSSGANVLTF. CDR3 DNA: TGTGCCAGCAGCCAAGGACAGGGAAGTTCAGGGGCCAACGTCCTGACTTTC.